This T cell receptor beta chain is drawn from a study of radiotherapy plus CTLA-4 blockade in lung cancer. Turning to the study itself: Overall, 15% to 20% of patients showed an objective response, while about 31% attained disease control.

Findings and caveats of the study: Per reports, early blood T cell clone dynamics, plus interferon-beta, forecast response most strongly. Expansion in blood of tumor-derived TCR clones was seen after radiotherapy plus ipilimumab.

This table comes from immunoSEQ multiplex PCR, and its TCRdb copy is limited to in-frame clones, with some not included. This sample carries about 49,000 clones, 85% of them seen once, and the ten largest clones take about a quarter. Notes on this clone: Antigen: not known.

Ipilimumab-mediated CTLA-4 blockade plus focal radiation was given to patients having chemo-refractory metastatic non-small-cell lung cancer. Sequences were derived from peripheral blood, sampled from a patient treated with radiotherapy plus ipilimumab. This clonotype was sampled from a human donor with non-small cell lung cancer whose response to radiotherapy plus ipilimumab could not be evaluated.

CDR3: CASSQLEASNYGYTF. The CDR3 coding sequence is TGTGCCAGCAGCCAACTGGAGGCTTCTAACTATGGCTACACCTTC. This rearrangement joins TRBV13 to TRBJ1-2; D is undetermined. Germline lookup yields CDR1 PRHDT and CDR2 FYEKMQ (reference sequence). The germline V and J ends were trimmed by 5 bases and 0 bases, with 13 bases remaining between them. CDR3 length: 15 residues. The variable domain in full, completed from reference TRBV13 and TRBJ1-2, reads AAGVIQSPRHLIKEKRETATLKCYPIPRHDTVYWYQQGPGQDPQFLISFYEKMQSDKGSIPDRFSAQQFSDYHSELNMSSLELGDSALYFCASSQLEASNYGYTFGSGTRLTVV.